A selection of T cell receptor beta chains follows, all from one sample in a study of PD-1 blockade in classical Hodgkin lymphoma. The method was immunoSEQ multiplex PCR; TCRdb's version includes in-frame clones alone and lacks a portion of them. In the table there are more than 90,000 clones, around 78% of which are singletons. The source material was peripheral blood mononuclear cells (PBMCs), sampled before the fourth cycle of nivolumab. These receptors originate from a human donor with classical Hodgkin lymphoma. The CDR3 runs from the conserved cysteine through the conserved F or W. A D gene is named only where the DNA matches it firmly. Where a row states a size, it is once, few, many or the class of an expanded clone; other rows omit it.

length	D	V	size	J	CDR3	DNA
14	TRBD1	TRBV19	-	TRBJ1-5	CASSIGRGGQPQHF	TGTGCCAGTAGTATTGGCAGGGGGGGACAGCCCCAGCATTTT
15	-	TRBV27	-	TRBJ1-6	CASSLRRGRDSPLHF	TGTGCCAGCAGTTTACGTCGGGGCAGGGATTCACCCCTCCACTTT
13	-	TRBV19	-	TRBJ2-7	CASSMDGFYEQYF	TGTGCCAGTAGTATGGACGGATTCTACGAGCAGTACTTC
12	-	TRBV19	few	TRBJ1-2	CASSIDGVGYTF	TGTGCCAGTAGTATAGATGGGGTTGGCTACACCTTC
14	-	TRBV5-1	few	TRBJ2-3	CASSDSQSTDTQYF	TGCGCCAGCAGCGACAGCCAAAGCACAGATACGCAGTATTTT
12	-	TRBV2	-	TRBJ2-3	CASSEGTDTQYF	TGTGCCAGCAGTGAAGGGACAGATACGCAGTATTTT
13	-	TRBV27	-	TRBJ2-3	CASSLVNTDTQYF	TGTGCCAGCAGTTTGGTCAACACAGATACGCAGTATTTT
15	-	TRBV10-3	once	TRBJ2-7	CASSSPRQGTYEQYF	TGTGCCAGCAGTTCTCCTCGGCAGGGAACCTACGAGCAGTACTTC
14	-	TRBV21-1	-	TRBJ1-4	CASRLQGANEKLFF	TGTGCCAGCAGGCTTCAAGGAGCTAATGAAAAACTGTTTTTT
12	-	TRBV5-1	-	TRBJ2-1	CASSLIGNEQFF	TGCGCCAGCAGCTTGATTGGAAATGAGCAGTTCTTC
14	-	TRBV11-2	-	TRBJ1-2	CASSALTGYGGYTF	TGTGCCAGCAGTGCGCTAACAGGGTACGGTGGCTACACCTTC
15	TRBD1	TRBV4-1	few	TRBJ1-6	CASSQDRGRNSPLHF	TGCGCCAGCAGCCAAGACAGGGGGCGGAATTCACCCCTCCACTTT
17	-	TRBV18	-	TRBJ1-4	CASSPPSEGPVWEKLFF	TGTGCCAGCTCACCACCTTCGGAAGGCCCAGTTTGGGAAAAACTGTTTTTT
15	TRBD1	TRBV11-3	-	TRBJ2-1	CASSPGGTGWDEQFF	TGTGCCAGCAGCCCTGGGGGGACAGGGTGGGATGAGCAGTTCTTC
15	-	TRBV18	-	TRBJ1-2	CASSPPFYNLNGYTF	TGTGCCAGCTCACCACCATTTTACAATCTCAATGGCTACACCTTC
13	-	TRBV30	-	TRBJ2-2	CAWSERVTGELFF	TGTGCCTGGAGTGAGAGGGTTACCGGGGAGCTGTTTTTT
16	TRBD2	TRBV4-3	-	TRBJ2-3	CASSQDLGGRADTQYF	TGCGCCAGCAGCCAAGATTTAGGCGGGAGAGCAGATACGCAGTATTTT
12	TRBD1	TRBV6-5	-	TRBJ2-1	CASSLKQGRQFF	TGTGCCAGCAGCTTAAAACAGGGGAGACAGTTCTTC
14	-	TRBV7-9	-	TRBJ2-2	CASSPRDRHGELFF	TGTGCCAGCAGCCCCAGGGACCGCCACGGGGAGCTGTTTTTT
16	TRBD1	TRBV4-1	-	TRBJ2-1	CASSQKGQGNYNEQFF	TGCGCCAGCAGCCAGAAAGGACAGGGAAACTACAATGAGCAGTTCTTC
13	-	TRBV25-1	-	TRBJ1-3	CASSAGPGNTIYF	TGTGCCAGCAGTGCGGGGCCTGGAAACACCATATATTTT
18	-	TRBV21-1	-	TRBJ2-5	CASSKEHWRGWDQETQYF	TGTGCCAGCAGCAAAGAGCACTGGCGAGGGTGGGACCAAGAGACCCAGTACTTC
14	TRBD1	TRBV29-1	few	TRBJ1-2	CSAWTGGLNYGYTF	TGCAGCGCCTGGACAGGGGGCCTTAACTATGGCTACACCTTC
15	-	TRBV5-5	-	TRBJ2-7	CASSLVTARTHEQYF	TGTGCCAGCAGCTTGGTAACAGCCAGGACTCACGAGCAGTACTTC
14	-	TRBV7-2	-	TRBJ2-7	CASSFGTLPLEQYF	TGTGCCAGCAGCTTCGGGACTCTCCCCCTCGAGCAGTACTTC
12	-	TRBV10-3	once	TRBJ1-2	CAIRALSSGYTF	TGTGCCATCAGAGCATTGTCGTCTGGCTACACCTTC
16	-	TRBV4-2	-	TRBJ1-4	CASSLEAGPVNEKLFF	TGTGCCAGCAGCCTCGAGGCTGGGCCAGTTAATGAAAAACTGTTTTTT